These T cell receptor beta chains were read from a single sample in a study of shared T cell receptors in the human thymus. The table came from immunoSEQ multiplex PCR; TCRdb's copy has only in-frame clones and leaves some out. The sample lists about 380,000 clones; 85% to 95% were seen once. Sequenced sample: thymocytes. The origin of the receptors is a human donor. CDR3s include the opening cysteine and the closing phenylalanine or tryptophan. The D gene is left open where the match is weak. Size is omitted from some rows. Given values are once, few, many or a class for expanded clones.

D	V	size	J	DNA	CDR3
.	TRBV28	.	TRBJ2-7	TGTGCCAGCAGTTTATTAAGTGCGGATTCCTACGAGCAGTACTTC	CASSLLSADSYEQYF
TRBD2	TRBV6-1	.	TRBJ2-2	TGTGCCGTCAGGACTAGTGGGACCGGGGAGCTGTTTTTT	CAVRTSGTGELFF
.	TRBV5-4	once	TRBJ1-2	TGTGCCAGCAGCTTGATCTACGATAACTATGGCTACACCTTC	CASSLIYDNYGYTF
TRBD2	TRBV7-9	.	TRBJ2-1	TGTGCCAGCAGCGGTCTTTCCGGACTAGCAATCAACAATGAGCAGTTCTTC	CASSGLSGLAINNEQFF
.	TRBV5-1	.	TRBJ2-3	TGCGCCAGCAGCATAGTATTGACCGACAGCACAGATACGCAGTATTTT	CASSIVLTDSTDTQYF
.	TRBV28	.	TRBJ2-1	TGTGCCAGCAGTTTCGAGGGCGCAGGCGAATACAATGAGCAGTTCTTC	CASSFEGAGEYNEQFF
.	TRBV5-8	.	TRBJ2-7	TGTGCCAGCAGCTTGGGTCGGGACTACGAGCAGTACTTC	CASSLGRDYEQYF
TRBD1	TRBV30	.	TRBJ1-4	TGTGCCTGGAGTGGAGACAGGGGGCTTGAAAAACTGTTTTTT	CAWSGDRGLEKLFF
TRBD2	TRBV4-3	.	TRBJ2-3	TGCGCCAGCAGCCAAAGGCTAGGACTAGCGGGGAGCACAGATACGCAGTATTTT	CASSQRLGLAGSTDTQYF
TRBD2	TRBV27	.	TRBJ2-7	TGTGCCAGCAGTTTAGCGGGAGAGGCCGAGCAGTACTTC	CASSLAGEAEQYF
.	TRBV18	.	TRBJ2-5	TGTGCCAGCTCACCACCGCCAGGTCAAGAGACCCAGTACTTC	CASSPPPGQETQYF
.	TRBV7-6	.	TRBJ2-1	TGTGCCAGCAGCTTAGCCTCCCCTAGCATTCGTGAGCAGTTCTTC	CASSLASPSIREQFF
.	TRBV29-1	.	TRBJ1-1	TGCAGCGTTGAAGGGGGGACTGAAGCTTTCTTT	CSVEGGTEAFF
.	TRBV29-1	.	TRBJ2-5	TGCAGCGGCACCAGGGCAGGAAAGACCCAGTACTTC	CSGTRAGKTQYF
.	TRBV14	once	TRBJ2-7	TGTGCCAGCAGCTCGTGGACGGGAACCTACGAGCAGTACTTC	CASSSWTGTYEQYF
.	TRBV14	.	TRBJ2-6	TGTGCCAGCAGCCAAGTAGGGGCCAACGTCCTGACTTTC	CASSQVGANVLTF
TRBD2	TRBV7-9	.	TRBJ2-3	TGTGCCAGCAGGCCGAACCGACTAGCGGACCGCACAGATACGCAGTATTTT	CASRPNRLADRTDTQYF
.	TRBV25-1	.	TRBJ1-3	TGTGCCAGCTCTCCTTCCGCAGTGCCCCTCACTGGAAACACCATATATTTT	CASSPSAVPLTGNTIYF
TRBD2	TRBV28	.	TRBJ2-1	TGTGCCAGCAGTTCCTTTGGAAGACTAGCGGGAGGGCCCAGGGAGCAGTTCTTC	CASSSFGRLAGGPREQFF
TRBD2	TRBV27	.	TRBJ2-1	TGTGCCAGCAGTTTATGCGGGTCGTCTAGCGGGTTCGGGTACAATGAGCAGTTCTTC	CASSLCGSSSGFGYNEQFF
.	TRBV19	.	TRBJ1-3	TGTGCCAGTAGTCCCTCCGGGGGCTTTGGAAACACCATATATTTT	CASSPSGGFGNTIYF
.	TRBV25-1	.	TRBJ2-7	TGTGCCAGCAGTGAACGGGCGCCGTACGAGCAGTACTTC	CASSERAPYEQYF
TRBD2	TRBV5-1	.	TRBJ2-1	TGCGCCAGCAGCCCCCGGACTAGCGGGGAGGGATTCGATGAGCAGTTCTTC	CASSPRTSGEGFDEQFF
.	TRBV5-8	.	TRBJ2-7	TGTGCCAGCAGCCCCGACAGGCCCTACGAGCAGTACTTC	CASSPDRPYEQYF
.	TRBV13	.	TRBJ2-5	TGTGCCAGCAGCCTGACTAAGACAGAGACCCAGTACTTC	CASSLTKTETQYF
TRBD2	TRBV29-1	.	TRBJ2-2	TGCAGCGTTGTAGGGCGGGAGGGTTCTAAAACCGGGGAGCTGTTTTTT	CSVVGREGSKTGELFF
TRBD1	TRBV28	.	TRBJ2-7	TGTGCCAGCAGTTTAGCTCCCGGACAGGGGGCCTCCTACGAGCAGTACTTC	CASSLAPGQGASYEQYF
.	TRBV5-4	.	TRBJ2-7	TGTGCCGACCGACCCAAGGTTCGGGGGAGAGGTGTCGACGAGCAGTACTTC	CADRPKVRGRGVDEQYF
.	TRBV7-2	once	TRBJ2-7	TGTGCCAGCAGCTTAGGAACTTGGGACGAGCAGTACTTC	CASSLGTWDEQYF